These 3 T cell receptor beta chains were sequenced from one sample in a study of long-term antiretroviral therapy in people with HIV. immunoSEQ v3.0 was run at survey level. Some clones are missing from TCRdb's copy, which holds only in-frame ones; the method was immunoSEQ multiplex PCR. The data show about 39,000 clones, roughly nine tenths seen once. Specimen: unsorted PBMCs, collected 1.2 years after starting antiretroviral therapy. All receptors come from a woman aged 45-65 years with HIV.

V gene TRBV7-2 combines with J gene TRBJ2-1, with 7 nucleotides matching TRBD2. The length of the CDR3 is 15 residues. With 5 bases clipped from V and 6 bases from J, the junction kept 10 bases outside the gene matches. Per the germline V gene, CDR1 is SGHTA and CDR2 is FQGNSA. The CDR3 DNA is TGTGCCAGCAGCCTCCCGGGACTACTTTTCAATGAGCAGTTCTTC. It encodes CASSLPGLLFNEQFF.

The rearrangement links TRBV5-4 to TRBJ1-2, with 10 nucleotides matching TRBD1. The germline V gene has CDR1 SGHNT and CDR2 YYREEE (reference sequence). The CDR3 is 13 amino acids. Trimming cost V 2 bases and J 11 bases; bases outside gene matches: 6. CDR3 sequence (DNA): TGTGCCAGCAGCTTACCGGGACAGGGGCGGTACACCTTC. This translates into CASSLPGQGRYTF.

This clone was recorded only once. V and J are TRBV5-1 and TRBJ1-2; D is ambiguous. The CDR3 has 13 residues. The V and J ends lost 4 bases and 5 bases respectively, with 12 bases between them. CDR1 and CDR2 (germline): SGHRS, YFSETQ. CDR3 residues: CASSDPGAYGYTF. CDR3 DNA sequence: TGCGCCAGCAGCGACCCGGGCGCTTATGGCTACACCTTC.